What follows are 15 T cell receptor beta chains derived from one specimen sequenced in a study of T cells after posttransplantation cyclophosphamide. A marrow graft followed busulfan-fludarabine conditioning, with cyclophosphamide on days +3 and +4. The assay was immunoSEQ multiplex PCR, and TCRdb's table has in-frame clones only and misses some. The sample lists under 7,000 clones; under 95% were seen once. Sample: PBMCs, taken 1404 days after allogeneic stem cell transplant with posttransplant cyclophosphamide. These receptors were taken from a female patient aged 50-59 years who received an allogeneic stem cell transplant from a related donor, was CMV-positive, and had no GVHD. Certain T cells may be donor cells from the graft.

Here the CDR3 DNA reads TGTGCCAGCAGCTTAGTTGCGGGAGGGCCGGGCGGGGACTACGAGCAGTACTTC. This sequence encodes CASSLVAGGPGGDYEQYF. V is TRBV7-2 and J is TRBJ2-7; 9 bases map to TRBD2. The germline gives CDR1 SGHTA, CDR2 FQGNSA. V lost 1 base and J lost 3; bases outside the gene matches: 13. There are 18 residues in the CDR3.

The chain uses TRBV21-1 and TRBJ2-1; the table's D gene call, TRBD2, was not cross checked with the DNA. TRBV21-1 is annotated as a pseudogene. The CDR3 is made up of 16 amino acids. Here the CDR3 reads CASSKMNSGLFGEQFF. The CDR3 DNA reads TGTGCCAGCAGCAAAATGAATAGCGGGTTATTTGGAGAGCAGTTCTTC.

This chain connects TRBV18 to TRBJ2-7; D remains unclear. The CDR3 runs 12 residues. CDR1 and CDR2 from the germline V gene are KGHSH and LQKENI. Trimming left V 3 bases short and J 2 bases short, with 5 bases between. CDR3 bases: TGTGCCAGCTCACCGCCTACCTACGAGCAGTACTTC. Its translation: CASSPPTYEQYF.

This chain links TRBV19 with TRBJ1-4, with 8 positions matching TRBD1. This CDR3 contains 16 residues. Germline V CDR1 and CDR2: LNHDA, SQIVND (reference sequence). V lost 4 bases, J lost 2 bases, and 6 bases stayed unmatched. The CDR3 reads CASSSGQGRTNEKLFF. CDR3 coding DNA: TGTGCCAGTAGTAGCGGACAGGGAAGGACTAATGAAAAACTGTTTTTT.

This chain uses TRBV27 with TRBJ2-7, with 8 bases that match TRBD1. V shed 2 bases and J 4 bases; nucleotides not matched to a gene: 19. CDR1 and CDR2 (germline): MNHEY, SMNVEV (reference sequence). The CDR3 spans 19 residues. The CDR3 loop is CASSLANKWEDRVLYEQYF. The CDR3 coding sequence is TGTGCCAGCAGTTTAGCGAACAAGTGGGAGGACAGGGTACTGTACGAGCAGTACTTC.

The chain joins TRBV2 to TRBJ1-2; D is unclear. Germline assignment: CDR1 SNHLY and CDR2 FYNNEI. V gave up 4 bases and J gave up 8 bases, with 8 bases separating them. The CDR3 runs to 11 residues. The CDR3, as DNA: TGTGCCAGCAGTGCCGGTCGGGGCTACACCTTC. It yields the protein CASSAGRGYTF.

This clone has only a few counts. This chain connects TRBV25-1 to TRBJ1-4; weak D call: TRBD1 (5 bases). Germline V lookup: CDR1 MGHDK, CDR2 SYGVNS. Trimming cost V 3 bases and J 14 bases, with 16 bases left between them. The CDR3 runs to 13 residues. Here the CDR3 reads CASSDRIGQGLFF. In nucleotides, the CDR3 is TGTGCCAGCAGTGATAGGATTGGACAAGGGCTGTTTTTT.

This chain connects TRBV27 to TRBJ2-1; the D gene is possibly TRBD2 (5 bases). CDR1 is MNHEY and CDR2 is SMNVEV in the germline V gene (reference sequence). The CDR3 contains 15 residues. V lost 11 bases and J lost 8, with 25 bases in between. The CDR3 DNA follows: TGTGCCGTAACCTCAACTCGAACTAGTTTCCATGAGCAGTTCTTC. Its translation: CAVTSTRTSFHEQFF.

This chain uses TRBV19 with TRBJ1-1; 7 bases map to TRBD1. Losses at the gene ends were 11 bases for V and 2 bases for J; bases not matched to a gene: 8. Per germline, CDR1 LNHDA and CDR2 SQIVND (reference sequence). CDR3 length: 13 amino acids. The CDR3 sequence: CACNRGANTEAFF. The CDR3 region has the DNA TGTGCCTGCAACAGGGGAGCTAACACTGAAGCTTTCTTT.

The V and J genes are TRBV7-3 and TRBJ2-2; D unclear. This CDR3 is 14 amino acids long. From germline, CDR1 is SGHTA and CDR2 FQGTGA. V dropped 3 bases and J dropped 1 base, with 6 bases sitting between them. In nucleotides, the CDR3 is TGTGCCAGCAGCTTTAGCCGGAACACCGGGGAGCTGTTTTTT. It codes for CASSFSRNTGELFF.

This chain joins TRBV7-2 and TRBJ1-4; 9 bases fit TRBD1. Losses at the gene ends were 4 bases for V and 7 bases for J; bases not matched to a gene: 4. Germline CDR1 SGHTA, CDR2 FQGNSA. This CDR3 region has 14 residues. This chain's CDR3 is CASSYTGGGEKLFF. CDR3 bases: TGTGCCAGCAGCTACACAGGGGGCGGTGAAAAACTGTTTTTT.

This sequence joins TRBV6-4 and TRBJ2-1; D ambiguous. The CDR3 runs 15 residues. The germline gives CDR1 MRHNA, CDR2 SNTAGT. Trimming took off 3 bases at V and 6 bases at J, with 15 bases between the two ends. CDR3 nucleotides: TGTGCCAGCAGTGATGGCCTAGACCTATCCAATGAGCAGTTCTTC. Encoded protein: CASSDGLDLSNEQFF.

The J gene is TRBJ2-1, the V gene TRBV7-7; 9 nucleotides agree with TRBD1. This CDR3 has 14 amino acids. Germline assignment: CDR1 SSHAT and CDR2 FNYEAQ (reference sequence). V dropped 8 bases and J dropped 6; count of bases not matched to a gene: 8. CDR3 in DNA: TGTGCCAGCTCCGGGACAGGGAATGGCAATGAGCAGTTCTTC. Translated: CASSGTGNGNEQFF.

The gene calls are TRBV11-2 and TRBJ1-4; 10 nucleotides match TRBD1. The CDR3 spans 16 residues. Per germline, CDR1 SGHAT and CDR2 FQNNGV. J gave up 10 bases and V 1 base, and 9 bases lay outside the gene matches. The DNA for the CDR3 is TGTGCCAGCAGCTTAGCGGTCGGGACAGGGGATGGAAAACTGTTTTTT. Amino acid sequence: CASSLAVGTGDGKLFF.

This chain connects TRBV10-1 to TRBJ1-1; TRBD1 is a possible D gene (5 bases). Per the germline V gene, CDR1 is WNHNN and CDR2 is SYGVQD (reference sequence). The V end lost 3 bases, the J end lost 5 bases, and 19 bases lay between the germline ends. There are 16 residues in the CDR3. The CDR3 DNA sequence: TGCGCCAGCAGTGACGGGGGTGGCAGGGTGAGGACTGAAGCTTTCTTT. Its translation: CASSDGGGRVRTEAFF.